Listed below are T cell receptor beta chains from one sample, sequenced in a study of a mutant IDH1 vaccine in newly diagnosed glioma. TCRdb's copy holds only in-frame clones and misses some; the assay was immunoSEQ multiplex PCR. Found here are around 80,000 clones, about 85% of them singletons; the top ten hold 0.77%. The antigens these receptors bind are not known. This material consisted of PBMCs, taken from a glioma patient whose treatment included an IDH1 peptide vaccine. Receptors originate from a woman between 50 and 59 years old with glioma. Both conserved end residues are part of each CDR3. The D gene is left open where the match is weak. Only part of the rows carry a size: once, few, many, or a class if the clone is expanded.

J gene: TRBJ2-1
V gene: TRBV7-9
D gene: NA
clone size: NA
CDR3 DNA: TGTGCCAGCAGACCTCTGGGGGATTACAATGAGCAGTTCTTC
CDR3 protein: CASRPLGDYNEQFF

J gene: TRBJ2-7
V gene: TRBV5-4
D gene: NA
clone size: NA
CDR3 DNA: TGTGCCAGCAGCTTATACGGGAGCCACGAGCAGTACTTC
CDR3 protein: CASSLYGSHEQYF

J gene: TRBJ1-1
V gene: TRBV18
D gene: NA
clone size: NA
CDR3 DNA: TGTGCCAGCTCATCCGGACAGAACACTGAAGCTTTCTTT
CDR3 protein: CASSSGQNTEAFF

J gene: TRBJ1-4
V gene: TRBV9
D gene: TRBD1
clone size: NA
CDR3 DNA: TGTGCCAGCAGCGCGACAGGGGGCGGAGGAAAACTGTTTTTT
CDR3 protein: CASSATGGGGKLFF

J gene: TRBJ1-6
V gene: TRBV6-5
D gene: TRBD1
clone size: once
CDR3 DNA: TGTGCCAGCAGGAGGGACAGGGGCTATAATTCACCCCTCCACTTT
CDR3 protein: CASRRDRGYNSPLHF

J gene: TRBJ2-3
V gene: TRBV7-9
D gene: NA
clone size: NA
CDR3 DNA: TGTGCCAGCAGCCCTCGGGATACGCAGTATTTT
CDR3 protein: CASSPRDTQYF

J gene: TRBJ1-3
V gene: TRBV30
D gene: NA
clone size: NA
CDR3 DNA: TGTGCCTGGAGTCAGGTGGCTGGAAACACCATATATTTT
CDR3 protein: CAWSQVAGNTIYF

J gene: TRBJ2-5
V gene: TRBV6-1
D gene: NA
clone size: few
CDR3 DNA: TGTGCCAGCAGTGAGTTTAGGCAGTCGGAGACCCAGTACTTC
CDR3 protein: CASSEFRQSETQYF

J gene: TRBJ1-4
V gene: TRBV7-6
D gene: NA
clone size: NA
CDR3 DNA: TGTGCCAGCAGCCCGGTCCGGACTAATGAAAAACTGTTTTTT
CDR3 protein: CASSPVRTNEKLFF

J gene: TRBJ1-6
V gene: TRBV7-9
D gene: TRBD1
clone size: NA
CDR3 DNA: TGTGCCAGCACCCTCGAGGGGACAGTTAATTCACCCCTCCACTTT
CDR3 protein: CASTLEGTVNSPLHF

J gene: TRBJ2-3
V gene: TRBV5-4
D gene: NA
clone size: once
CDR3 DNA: TGTGCCAGCAGCTGGGGGGCGGCAGTCTCAGATACGCAGTATTTT
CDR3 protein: CASSWGAAVSDTQYF

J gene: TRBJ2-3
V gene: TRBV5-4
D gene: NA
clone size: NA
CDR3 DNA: TGTGCCAGCAGCCCGGTGGGGATTAGGCGCACAGATACGCAGTATTTT
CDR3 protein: CASSPVGIRRTDTQYF

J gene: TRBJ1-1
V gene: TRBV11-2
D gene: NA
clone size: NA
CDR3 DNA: TGTGCCAGCAGCCGCGACAATGGTGAAGCTTTCTTT
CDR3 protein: CASSRDNGEAFF

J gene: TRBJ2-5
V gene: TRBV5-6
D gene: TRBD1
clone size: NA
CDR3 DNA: TGTGCCAGCAGAGATTCCAAAGTCGGACAGGTCCAAGAGACCCAGTACTTC
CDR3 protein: CASRDSKVGQVQETQYF

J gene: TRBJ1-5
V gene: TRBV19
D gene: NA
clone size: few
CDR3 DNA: TGTGCCAGTAGTATCCCCACAAGTAGCAATCAGCCCCAGCATTTT
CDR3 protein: CASSIPTSSNQPQHF

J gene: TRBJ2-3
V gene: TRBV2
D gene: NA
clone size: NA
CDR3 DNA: TGTGCCAGCAGTGAAATACTAGGCAGGGGGGGACTTAGCACAGATACGCAGTATTTT
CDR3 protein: CASSEILGRGGLSTDTQYF

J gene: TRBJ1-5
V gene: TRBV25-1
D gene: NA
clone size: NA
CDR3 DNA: TGTGCCAGCAGTGAAGGAGGGGGGCAACAGCCCCAGCATTTT
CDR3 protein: CASSEGGGQQPQHF

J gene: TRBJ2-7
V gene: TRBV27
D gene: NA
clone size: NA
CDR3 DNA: TGTGCCAGCAGTTTATCCAACCAGGTATCGGAGCAGTACTTC
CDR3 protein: CASSLSNQVSEQYF

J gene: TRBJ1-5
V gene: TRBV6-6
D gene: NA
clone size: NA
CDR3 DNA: TGTGCCAGCAGTTACGCCACAAGTGACAATCAGCCCCAGCATTTT
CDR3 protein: CASSYATSDNQPQHF

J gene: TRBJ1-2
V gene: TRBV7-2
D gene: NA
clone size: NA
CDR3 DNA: TGTGCCAGCAGCTTTCCCCCCGGACAGATCTATGGCTACACCTTC
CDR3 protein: CASSFPPGQIYGYTF

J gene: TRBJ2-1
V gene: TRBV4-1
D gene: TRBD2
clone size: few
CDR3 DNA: TGCGCCAGCAGCCGACCCGGGACTAGAGCGTCGGGTGAGCAGTTCTTC
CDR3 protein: CASSRPGTRASGEQFF

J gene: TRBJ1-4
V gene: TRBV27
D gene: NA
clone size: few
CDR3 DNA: TGTGCCAGCAGTTTATCGTCGGACAGTTTTTATGAAAAACTGTTTTTT
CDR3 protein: CASSLSSDSFYEKLFF

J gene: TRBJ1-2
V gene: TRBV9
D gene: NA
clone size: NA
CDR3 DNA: TGTGCCAGCAGCGTAGCTATAGGGTTCTATGGCTACACCTTC
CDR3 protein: CASSVAIGFYGYTF

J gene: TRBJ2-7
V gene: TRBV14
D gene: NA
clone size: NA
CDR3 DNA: TGTGCCAGCAGCCACCAGGAGCAGTCCCCCTACGAGCAGTACTTC
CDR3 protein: CASSHQEQSPYEQYF

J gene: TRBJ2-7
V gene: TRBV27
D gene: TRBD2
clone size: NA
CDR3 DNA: TGTGCCAGCAGCTCCACTAGCGACAGCTCCTACGAGCAGTACTTC
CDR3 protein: CASSSTSDSSYEQYF

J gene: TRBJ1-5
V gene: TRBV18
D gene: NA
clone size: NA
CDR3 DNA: TGTGCCAGCTCACCAGGCCCCCGGCAGCCCCAGCATTTT
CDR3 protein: CASSPGPRQPQHF

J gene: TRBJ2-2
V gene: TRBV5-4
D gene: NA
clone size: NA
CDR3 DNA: TGTGCCAGCAGGCCAGGGACGGCCCCCGCCGGGGAGCTGTTTTTT
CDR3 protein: CASRPGTAPAGELFF

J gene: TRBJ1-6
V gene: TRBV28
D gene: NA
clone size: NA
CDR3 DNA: TGTGCCAGCAGTCCCTCGGGGGTAACCTATAATTCACCCCTCCACTTT
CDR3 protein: CASSPSGVTYNSPLHF

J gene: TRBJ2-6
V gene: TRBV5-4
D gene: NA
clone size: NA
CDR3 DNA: TGTGCCAGCAGCTTCCGGGGCTCTGGGGCCAACGTCCTGACTTTC
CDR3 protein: CASSFRGSGANVLTF

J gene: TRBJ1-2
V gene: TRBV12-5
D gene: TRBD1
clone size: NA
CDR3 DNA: TGTGCTAGTGGTTTGGTCTCCAGGGGGTGGGCCTATGGCTACACCTTC
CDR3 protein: CASGLVSRGWAYGYTF

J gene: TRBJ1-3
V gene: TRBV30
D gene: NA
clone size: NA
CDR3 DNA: TGTGCCTGGAGTGAGGGGGGCGTAACTGGAAACACCATATATTTT
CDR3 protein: CAWSEGGVTGNTIYF

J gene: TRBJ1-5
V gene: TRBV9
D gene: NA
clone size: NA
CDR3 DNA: TGTGCCAGCAGCGTCGGGGTTCGCTCTAATCAGCCCCAGCATTTT
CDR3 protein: CASSVGVRSNQPQHF

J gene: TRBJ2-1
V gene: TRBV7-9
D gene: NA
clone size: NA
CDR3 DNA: TGTGCCAGCAGCCTTTCCGGGAAGCCGTTCTTC
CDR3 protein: CASSLSGKPFF

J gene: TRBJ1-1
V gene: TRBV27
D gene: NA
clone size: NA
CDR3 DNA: TGTGCCAGCAGGGCGGACAGCCTCGGTAGAGCTTTCTTT
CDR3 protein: CASRADSLGRAFF

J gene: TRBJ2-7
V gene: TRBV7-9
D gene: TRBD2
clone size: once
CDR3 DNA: TGTGCCAGCAGCCCCGGGGGGGGCTCCTACGAGCAGTACTTC
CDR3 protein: CASSPGGGSYEQYF

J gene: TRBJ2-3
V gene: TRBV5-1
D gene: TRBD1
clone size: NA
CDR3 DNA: TGCGCCAGCAGCTTCGAAAGACAGGGGTCCTCTACGCAGTATTTT
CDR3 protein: CASSFERQGSSTQYF

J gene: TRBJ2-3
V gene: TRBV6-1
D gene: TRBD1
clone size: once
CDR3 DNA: TGTGCCAGCTCACAGGGGACAGGGCCAGATACGCAGTATTTT
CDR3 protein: CASSQGTGPDTQYF

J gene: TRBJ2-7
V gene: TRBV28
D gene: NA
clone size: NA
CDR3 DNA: TGTGCCAGCAGACACACAGGACACGGCGGCGAGCAGTACTTC
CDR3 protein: CASRHTGHGGEQYF

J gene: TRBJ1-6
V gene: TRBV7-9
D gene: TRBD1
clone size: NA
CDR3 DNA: TGTGCCAGCAGCTTAGAAAGGGACAGGGGCTCACCCCTCCACTTT
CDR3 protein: CASSLERDRGSPLHF

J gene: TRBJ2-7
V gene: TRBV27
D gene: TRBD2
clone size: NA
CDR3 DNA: TGTGCCAGCAGTCCCCCCCCGGGACTAGCGGGGAACTACGAGCAGTACTTC
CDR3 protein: CASSPPPGLAGNYEQYF

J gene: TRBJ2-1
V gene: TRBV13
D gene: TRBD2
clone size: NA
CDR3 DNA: TGTGCCAGCAGCCCCCGAGGGACTAGCGGAAACAATGAGCAGTTCTTC
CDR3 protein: CASSPRGTSGNNEQFF

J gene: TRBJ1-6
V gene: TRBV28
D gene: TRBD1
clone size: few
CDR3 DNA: TGTGCCAGCTTATCGACAGGGCAGAATTCACCCCTCCACTTT
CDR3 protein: CASLSTGQNSPLHF

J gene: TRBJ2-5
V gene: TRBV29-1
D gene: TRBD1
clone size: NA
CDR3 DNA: TGCAGCGCCTCGACAGGGTTTAGGGCCCAGTACTTC
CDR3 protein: CSASTGFRAQYF

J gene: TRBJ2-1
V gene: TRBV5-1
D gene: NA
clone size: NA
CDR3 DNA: TGCGCCAGCAGCTTCAGCTACAATGAGCAGTTCTTC
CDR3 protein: CASSFSYNEQFF

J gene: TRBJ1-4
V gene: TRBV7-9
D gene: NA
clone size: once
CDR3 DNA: TGTGCCAGCAGCTTAGACGGGGCGAATGAAAAACTGTTTTTT
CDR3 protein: CASSLDGANEKLFF

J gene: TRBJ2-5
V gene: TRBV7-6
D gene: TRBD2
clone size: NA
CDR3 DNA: TGTGCCAGCAGCACGGGACTAGCGGGAGTGATCCAAGAGACCCAGTACTTC
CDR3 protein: CASSTGLAGVIQETQYF

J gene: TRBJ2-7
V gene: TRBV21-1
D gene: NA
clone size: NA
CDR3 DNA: TGTGCCAGCAGCAAAATAGTCGACAGGGTCCACGAGCAGTACTTC
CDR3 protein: CASSKIVDRVHEQYF

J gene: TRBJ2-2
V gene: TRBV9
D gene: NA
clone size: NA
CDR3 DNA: TGTGCCAGCAGCGTAGCTTGGGGGGGGACACTAGACACCGGGGAGCTGTTTTTT
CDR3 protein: CASSVAWGGTLDTGELFF